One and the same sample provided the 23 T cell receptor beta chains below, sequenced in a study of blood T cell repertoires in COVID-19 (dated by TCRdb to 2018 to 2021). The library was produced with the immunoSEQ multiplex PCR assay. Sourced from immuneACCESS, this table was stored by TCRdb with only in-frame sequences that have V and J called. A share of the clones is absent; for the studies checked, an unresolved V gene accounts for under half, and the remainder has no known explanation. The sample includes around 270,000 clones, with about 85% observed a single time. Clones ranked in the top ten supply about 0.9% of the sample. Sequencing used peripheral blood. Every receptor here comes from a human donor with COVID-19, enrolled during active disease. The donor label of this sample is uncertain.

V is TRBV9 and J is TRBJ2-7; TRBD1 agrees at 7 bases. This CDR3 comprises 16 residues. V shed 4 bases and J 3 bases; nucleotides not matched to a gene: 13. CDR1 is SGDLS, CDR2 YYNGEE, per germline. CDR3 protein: CASSPQVVTGVYEQYF. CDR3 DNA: TGTGCCAGCAGCCCACAGGTAGTAACAGGGGTCTACGAGCAGTACTTC.

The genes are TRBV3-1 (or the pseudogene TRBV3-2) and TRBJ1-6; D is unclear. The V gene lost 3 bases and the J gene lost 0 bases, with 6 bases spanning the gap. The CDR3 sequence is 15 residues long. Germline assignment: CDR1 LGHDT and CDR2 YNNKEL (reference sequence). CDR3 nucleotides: TGTGCCAGCAGCCACAGAATCTCCTATAATTCACCCCTCCACTTT. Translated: CASSHRISYNSPLHF.

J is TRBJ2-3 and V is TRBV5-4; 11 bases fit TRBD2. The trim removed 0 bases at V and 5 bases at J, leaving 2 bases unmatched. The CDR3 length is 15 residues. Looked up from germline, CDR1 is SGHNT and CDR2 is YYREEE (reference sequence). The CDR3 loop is CASSLGLAGKDTQYF. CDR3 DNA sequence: TGTGCCAGCAGCTTGGGACTAGCGGGAAAAGATACGCAGTATTTT. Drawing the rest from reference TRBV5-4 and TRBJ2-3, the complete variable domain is ETGVTQSPTHLIKTRGQQVTLRCSSQSGHNTVSWYQQALGQGPQFIFQYYREEENGRGNFPPRFSGLQFPNYSSELNVNALELDDSALYLCASSLGLAGKDTQYFGPGTRLTVL.

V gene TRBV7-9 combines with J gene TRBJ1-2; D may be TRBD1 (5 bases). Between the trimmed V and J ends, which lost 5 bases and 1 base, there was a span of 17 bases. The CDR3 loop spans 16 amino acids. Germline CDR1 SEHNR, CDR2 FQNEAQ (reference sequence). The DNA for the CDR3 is TGTGCCAGCAGCCTAGACGGGGGAGGGGATAACTATGGCTACACCTTC. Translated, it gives CASSLDGGGDNYGYTF.

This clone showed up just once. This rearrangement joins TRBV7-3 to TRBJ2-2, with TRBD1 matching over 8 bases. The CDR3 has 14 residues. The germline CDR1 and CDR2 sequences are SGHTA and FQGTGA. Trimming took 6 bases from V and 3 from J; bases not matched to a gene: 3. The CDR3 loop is CASSKGQDTGELFF. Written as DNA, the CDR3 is TGTGCCAGCAGTAAGGGACAGGACACCGGGGAGCTGTTTTTT.

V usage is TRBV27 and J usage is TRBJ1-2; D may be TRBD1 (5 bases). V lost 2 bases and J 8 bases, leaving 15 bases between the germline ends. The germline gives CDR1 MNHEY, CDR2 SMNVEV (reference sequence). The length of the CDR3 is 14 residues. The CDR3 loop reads CASSLRSRVGGYTF. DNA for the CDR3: TGTGCCAGCAGTTTAAGATCCAGGGTGGGGGGCTACACCTTC.

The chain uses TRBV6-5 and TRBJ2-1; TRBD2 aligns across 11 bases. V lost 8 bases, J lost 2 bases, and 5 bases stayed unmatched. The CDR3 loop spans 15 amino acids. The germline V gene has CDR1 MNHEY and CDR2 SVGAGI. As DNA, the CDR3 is TGTGCCAGCGGCGGACTAGCGGGCACCTACAATGAGCAGTTCTTC. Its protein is CASGGLAGTYNEQFF.

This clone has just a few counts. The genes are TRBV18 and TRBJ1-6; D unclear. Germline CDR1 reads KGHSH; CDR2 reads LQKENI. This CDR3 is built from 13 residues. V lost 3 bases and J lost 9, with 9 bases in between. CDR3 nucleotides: TGTGCCAGCTCACCGGCTAGTGGTTCACCCCTCCACTTT. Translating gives CASSPASGSPLHF.

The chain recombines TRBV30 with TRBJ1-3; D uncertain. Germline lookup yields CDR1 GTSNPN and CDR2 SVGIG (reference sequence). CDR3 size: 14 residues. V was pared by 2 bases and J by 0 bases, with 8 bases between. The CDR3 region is CAWSRVASGNTIYF. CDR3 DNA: TGTGCCTGGAGTCGGGTAGCCTCTGGAAACACCATATATTTT.

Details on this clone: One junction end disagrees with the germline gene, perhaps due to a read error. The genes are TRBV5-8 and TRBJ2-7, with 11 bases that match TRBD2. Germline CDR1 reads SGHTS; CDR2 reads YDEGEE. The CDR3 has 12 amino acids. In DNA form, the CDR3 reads TGTGCCAGCAGCTTACGACTAGCGGGGACGAACTTC. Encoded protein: CASSLRLAGTNF.

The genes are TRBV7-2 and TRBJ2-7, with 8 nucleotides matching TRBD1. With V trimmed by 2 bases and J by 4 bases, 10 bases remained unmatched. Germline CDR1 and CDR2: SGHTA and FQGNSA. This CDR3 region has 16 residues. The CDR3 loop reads CASSLIFGQGLYEQYF. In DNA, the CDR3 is TGTGCCAGCAGCTTAATTTTCGGACAGGGTCTTTACGAGCAGTACTTC.

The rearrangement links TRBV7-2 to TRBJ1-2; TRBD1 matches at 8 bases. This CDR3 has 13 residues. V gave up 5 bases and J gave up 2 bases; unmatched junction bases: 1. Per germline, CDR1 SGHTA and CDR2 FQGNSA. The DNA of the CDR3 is TGTGCCAGCAGCAGGGACAGGAACTATGGCTACACCTTC. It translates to CASSRDRNYGYTF.

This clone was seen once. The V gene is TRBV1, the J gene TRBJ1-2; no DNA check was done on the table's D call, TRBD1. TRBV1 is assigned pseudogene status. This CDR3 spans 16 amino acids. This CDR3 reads CTSSPAGAETYYGYTF. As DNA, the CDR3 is TGCACCAGCAGCCCCGCTGGGGCCGAAACTTACTATGGCTACACCTTC.

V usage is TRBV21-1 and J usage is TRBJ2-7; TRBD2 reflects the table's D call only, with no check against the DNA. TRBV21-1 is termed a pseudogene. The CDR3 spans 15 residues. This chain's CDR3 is CASSSRSGAPREQYF. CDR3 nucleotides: TGTGCCAGCAGCTCCCGGTCGGGAGCTCCCCGGGAGCAGTACTTC.

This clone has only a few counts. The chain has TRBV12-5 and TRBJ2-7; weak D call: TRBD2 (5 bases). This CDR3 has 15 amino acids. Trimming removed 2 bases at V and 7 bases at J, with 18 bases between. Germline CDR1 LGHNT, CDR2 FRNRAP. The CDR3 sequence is CASGLSPPLAGEQYF. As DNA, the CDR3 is TGTGCTAGTGGTTTGTCCCCTCCCCTAGCTGGAGAGCAGTACTTC.

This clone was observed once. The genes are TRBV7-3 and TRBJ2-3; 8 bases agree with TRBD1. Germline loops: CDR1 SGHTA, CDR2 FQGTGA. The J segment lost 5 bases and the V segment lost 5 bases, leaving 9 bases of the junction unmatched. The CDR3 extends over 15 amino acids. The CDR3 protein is CASSTRTGSGDTQYF. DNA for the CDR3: TGTGCCAGCAGCACCCGGACAGGGTCGGGAGATACGCAGTATTTT.

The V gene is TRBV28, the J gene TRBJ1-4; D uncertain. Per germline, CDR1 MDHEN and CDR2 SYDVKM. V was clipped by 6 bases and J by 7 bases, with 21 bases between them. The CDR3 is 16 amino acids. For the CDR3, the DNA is TGTGCCAGCAGATCACCGGGAGGAGCGGGCGGTGAAAAACTGTTTTTT. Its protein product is CASRSPGGAGGEKLFF.

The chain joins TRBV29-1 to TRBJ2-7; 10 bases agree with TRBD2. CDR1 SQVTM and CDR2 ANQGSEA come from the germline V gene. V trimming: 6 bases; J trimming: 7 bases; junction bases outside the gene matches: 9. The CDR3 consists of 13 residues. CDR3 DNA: TGCAGCGTCCTGACTAGCGGGTCGAGTGAGCAGTACTTC. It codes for CSVLTSGSSEQYF.

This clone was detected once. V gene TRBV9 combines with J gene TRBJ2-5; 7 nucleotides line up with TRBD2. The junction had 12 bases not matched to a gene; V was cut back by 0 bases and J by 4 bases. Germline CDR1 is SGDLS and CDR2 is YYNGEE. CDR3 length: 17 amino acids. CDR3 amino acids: CASSVGSGERLRETQYF. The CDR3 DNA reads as TGTGCCAGCAGCGTAGGAAGCGGGGAAAGGCTCAGAGAGACCCAGTACTTC.

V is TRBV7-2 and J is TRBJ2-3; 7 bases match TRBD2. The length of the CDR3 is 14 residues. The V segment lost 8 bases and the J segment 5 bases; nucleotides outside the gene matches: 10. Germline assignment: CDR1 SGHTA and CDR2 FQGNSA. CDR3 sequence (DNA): TGTGCCAGCTCGACTAGCAATTCAGTAGATACGCAGTATTTT. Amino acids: CASSTSNSVDTQYF.

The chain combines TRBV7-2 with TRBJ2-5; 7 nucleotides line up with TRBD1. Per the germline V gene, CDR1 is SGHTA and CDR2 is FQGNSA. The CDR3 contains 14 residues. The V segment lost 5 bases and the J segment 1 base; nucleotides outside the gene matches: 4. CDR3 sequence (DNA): TGTGCCAGCAGCCTCGGGACAGCCCAAGAGACCCAGTACTTC. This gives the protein CASSLGTAQETQYF.

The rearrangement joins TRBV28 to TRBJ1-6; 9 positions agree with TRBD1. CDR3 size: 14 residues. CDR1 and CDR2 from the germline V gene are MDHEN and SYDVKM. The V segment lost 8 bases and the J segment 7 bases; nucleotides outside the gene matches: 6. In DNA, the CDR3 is TGTGCCAGCCGGAAACAGGGGGCAAATTCACCCCTCCACTTT. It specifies CASRKQGANSPLHF.

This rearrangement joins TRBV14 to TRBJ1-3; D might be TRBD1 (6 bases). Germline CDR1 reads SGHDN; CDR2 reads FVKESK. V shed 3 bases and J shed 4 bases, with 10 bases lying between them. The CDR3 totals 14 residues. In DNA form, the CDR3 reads TGTGCCAGCAGCCACACAGGGTCAGGAAACACCATATATTTT. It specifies CASSHTGSGNTIYF.